These T cell receptor beta chains were read from a single sample in a study of beta chain features in type 1 diabetes. Sequencing was performed with immunoSEQ multiplex PCR; in TCRdb, only in-frame clones are kept and a portion is missing. The profile shows roughly 70,000 clones, more than 45% of them singletons. Sequencing was carried out using central memory CD4+ T cells from blood. Every receptor here comes from a man in his thirties or forties with type 1 diabetes. CDR3s include the opening cysteine and the closing phenylalanine or tryptophan. D genes are given only for firm matches. The size entry is marked missing in some rows and otherwise reads once, few, many or a size class.

D gene	J gene	clone size	V gene	CDR3 DNA	CDR3 protein
NA	TRBJ2-5	NA	TRBV10-1	TGCGCCAGCAGTGGTGGACGGGGAGGCGCCGAAGAGACCCAGTACTTC	CASSGGRGGAEETQYF
TRBD1	TRBJ1-6	few	TRBV11-2	TGTGCCAGCAGCGAGGCGGACAGGGTCGTCTCACCCCTCCACTTT	CASSEADRVVSPLHF
TRBD2	TRBJ2-1	few	TRBV29-1	TGCAGCGTTGACGTGACTAGCGGCTACAATGAGCAGTTCTTC	CSVDVTSGYNEQFF
NA	TRBJ2-5	NA	TRBV11-2	TGTGCCAGCAGCCCCCTCTTTCCGGCGGTAGAGACCCAGTACTTC	CASSPLFPAVETQYF
TRBD1	TRBJ2-1	NA	TRBV6-6	TGTGCCAGCAGTTACGTTGGACAGGGGCAAGGTGAGCAGTTCTTC	CASSYVGQGQGEQFF
NA	TRBJ2-7	few	TRBV2	TGTGCCAGCAGCCGGGACTTAAGCTACGAGCAGTACTTC	CASSRDLSYEQYF
NA	TRBJ2-3	NA	TRBV2	TGTGCCAGCAGTTCCGGGACTGCCGGCACAGATACGCAGTATTTT	CASSSGTAGTDTQYF
TRBD1	TRBJ2-7	NA	TRBV12-5	TGTGCTAGTGGTCAGACAGGGGGCGGATTCTCCTACGAGCAGTACTTC	CASGQTGGGFSYEQYF
TRBD1	TRBJ2-1	NA	TRBV29-1	TGCAACGCAGGGGGCTCCTACAATGAGCAGTTCTTC	CNAGGSYNEQFF
TRBD1	TRBJ1-2	NA	TRBV6-5	TGTGCCAGCAGACGGGGACAGGCCAGAGAATATGGCTACACCTTC	CASRRGQAREYGYTF
TRBD1	TRBJ1-2	once	TRBV29-1	TGCAGCGCGACCGGGACAGGGTCCCCAGGAACCTTC	CSATGTGSPGTF
NA	TRBJ1-1	NA	TRBV11-3	TGTGCCAGCAGCCCCGGGAACGTGAACACTGAAGCTTTCTTT	CASSPGNVNTEAFF
NA	TRBJ1-5	NA	TRBV6-1	TGTGCCAGCAGTGGGCTGACAGATCAGCCCCAGCATTTT	CASSGLTDQPQHF
TRBD1	TRBJ2-7	NA	TRBV11-2	TGTGCCAGCAGCGACGGACAGGGGAGGTACGAGCAGTACTTC	CASSDGQGRYEQYF
NA	TRBJ2-2	few	TRBV7-9	TGTGCCAGCAGCCCGAGTCCTTACACCGGGGAGCTGTTTTTT	CASSPSPYTGELFF
TRBD1	TRBJ1-1	NA	TRBV5-1	TGCGCCAGCAGCCGCGGGACAGGGGATGGCACTGAAGCTTTCTTT	CASSRGTGDGTEAFF
TRBD2	TRBJ2-7	NA	TRBV6-6	TGTGCCAGCAGTCCCCCCGGAGCGGGAGGCACCTACGAGCAGTACTTC	CASSPPGAGGTYEQYF
TRBD2	TRBJ2-5	NA	TRBV27	TGTGCCAGCAGTTTTGGGACTAGCGGGACGGAGACCCAGTACTTC	CASSFGTSGTETQYF
NA	TRBJ2-5	NA	TRBV9	TGTGCCAGCAGCCGGTTAGGGACTCCCCAAGAGACCCAGTACTTC	CASSRLGTPQETQYF
NA	TRBJ2-3	NA	TRBV11-2	TGTGCTCTCCGGGTCGTGGGCACAGATACGCAGTATTTT	CALRVVGTDTQYF
NA	TRBJ2-7	NA	TRBV4-2	TGTGCCAGCAGCCCCCTCTTGTCCGTTTCCGGAGATTCCTACGAGCAGTACTTC	CASSPLLSVSGDSYEQYF
TRBD2	TRBJ2-1	few	TRBV5-1	TGCGCCAGCAGCTTGGGTAGCGGGAGCTCCTACAATGAGCAGTTCTTC	CASSLGSGSSYNEQFF
TRBD2	TRBJ2-3	NA	TRBV27	TGTGCCAGCAACTCGCGGGGGACCACAGATACGCAGTATTTT	CASNSRGTTDTQYF
TRBD2	TRBJ2-1	NA	TRBV6-5	TGTGCCAGCAGTTACTCGGGACTAGCGGGATACAATGAGCAGTTCTTC	CASSYSGLAGYNEQFF
NA	TRBJ2-7	NA	TRBV6-1	TGTGCCAGCAGTGAACAACTGCGGGGGCGGAGCGAGCAGTACTTC	CASSEQLRGRSEQYF
TRBD2	TRBJ2-4	once	TRBV10-1	TGCGCCAGCAGTGCTAGCGGGCCGACCAAAAACATTCAGTACTTC	CASSASGPTKNIQYF
NA	TRBJ1-1	NA	TRBV7-2	TGTGCCAGCAGCTTAGCGGGGGGGCTTAACACTGAAGCTTTCTTT	CASSLAGGLNTEAFF
NA	TRBJ2-1	NA	TRBV14	TGTGCCAGCAGCCGAATTACGTTTAAAGGACATTTCTACAATGAGCAGTTCTTC	CASSRITFKGHFYNEQFF
TRBD2	TRBJ2-7	NA	TRBV11-2	TGTGCCAGCAGCTTAGCGCGGGAGGGGTGGTACGAGCAGTACTTC	CASSLAREGWYEQYF
NA	TRBJ2-7	few	TRBV7-2	TGTGCCAGCAGCTCCCCGGGAGCCCGCTACGAGCAGTACTTC	CASSSPGARYEQYF
NA	TRBJ2-1	few	TRBV29-1	TGCAGCGTAGTTCCTGGACAGACCTACAATGAGCAGTTCTTC	CSVVPGQTYNEQFF
TRBD1	TRBJ2-1	few	TRBV5-1	TGCGCCAGCAGCCCGACAGGGGAGTGGGAGCAGTTCTTC	CASSPTGEWEQFF
TRBD1	TRBJ1-2	NA	TRBV28	TGTGCCAGCAGTCCCTACCGGACAGGGGGGGGTGGCTACACCTTC	CASSPYRTGGGGYTF
TRBD1	TRBJ2-3	NA	TRBV6-5	TGTGCCAGCAGTTTCACGACAGGGCCGGGCACAGATACGCAGTATTTT	CASSFTTGPGTDTQYF
NA	TRBJ1-1	NA	TRBV29-1	TGCAGCGTCCCGGGAGGGATGAACACTGAAGCTTTCTTT	CSVPGGMNTEAFF
TRBD1	TRBJ1-5	NA	TRBV2	TGTGCCAGCAATATTGGGACAGGGGGCCGGTACAATCAGCCCCAGCATTTT	CASNIGTGGRYNQPQHF
NA	TRBJ2-7	medium-sized	TRBV4-1	TGCGCCAGCAGCCCTACGACAGAGACCTACGAGCAGTACTTC	CASSPTTETYEQYF
NA	TRBJ2-1	NA	TRBV7-2	TGTGCCAGCAGCGAACAGGGTTTAGGCCCCTACAATGAGCAGTTCTTC	CASSEQGLGPYNEQFF